This TCR beta chain was observed in a study of graft-versus-host responses after intestinal transplantation. The wider study: The whole recipient group had anti-thymocyte globulin induction followed by tacrolimus and steroids for two to three years.

This clone is labeled medium-sized. The researchers put roughly 200,000 CFSE-labeled responder cells into plates with roughly 200,000 irradiated, violet-dye-labeled stimulator cells. Once the reaction had ended, proliferating CFSE-low CD3+CD4+ and CD3+CD8+ responders were sorted. The CDR3 extends over 14 amino acids. CDR1 and CDR2 from the germline V gene are SSHAT and FNYEAQ (reference sequence). The V gene lost 2 bases and the J gene lost 5 bases, with 10 bases spanning the gap. Study-level findings and limits: GvH clones detected in recipient marrow included some appearing first in ileum or blood.

Here immunoSEQ multiplex PCR was the method, and the copy in TCRdb shows in-frame clones only, minus some. The repertoire holds around 14,000 clones, about 27% seen once, with 3.9% in the top ten. The TCR originated in a human patient who received an intestinal transplant. The chain joins TRBV7-7 to TRBJ2-1; D possibly corresponds to TRBD2 (6 bases). The sequencing used alloreactive CD4+ T cells from a mixed lymphocyte reaction culture, collected before intestinal transplant. Subset reported: CFSE-low proliferating T cells sorted from roughly 6-day pre-transplant mixed lymphocyte reaction (GvH or HvG direction). CDR3 sequence reads: CASSLRLEDNEQFF. CDR3 nucleotide sequence: TGTGCCAGCAGCTTAAGACTAGAGGACAATGAGCAGTTCTTC.